This T cell receptor beta chain was retrieved from a study of shared clonotypes between healthy human individuals. Turning to the study itself: CD4 naive and memory got three plates each, CD8 naive two, CD8 memory one.

Per germline, CDR1 SGHVS and CDR2 FQNEAQ. The V end was cut by 5 bases, the J end by 9 bases, with 23 bases between. The CDR3 consists of 15 residues. Sequenced by immunoSEQ multiplex PCR; TCRdb stores in-frame clones only, minus some. The sample has 2.3 million or so clones, 85% to 95% seen once; the top ten hold about 0.37%. The healthy adult donors were HIV-negative and reported no recent acute infections or vaccinations. CD45RA+ naive and CD45RA-negative memory subsets were separated from CD4+ cells. The sequence was collected from a man aged 18 to 35 in good health. Some clones in this sample may be carry-over from other donors' samples. The sequenced sample consisted of naive CD4+ T cells from PBMCs. Subset given: CD45RA+ positively selected. This chain connects TRBV7-8 to TRBJ2-7; D is perhaps TRBD2 (7 bases). The CDR3 is CASSRPGGGAVGQYF. The CDR3 DNA reads as TGTGCCAGCAGCCGCCCGGGGGGCGGGGCCGTCGGGCAGTACTTC.